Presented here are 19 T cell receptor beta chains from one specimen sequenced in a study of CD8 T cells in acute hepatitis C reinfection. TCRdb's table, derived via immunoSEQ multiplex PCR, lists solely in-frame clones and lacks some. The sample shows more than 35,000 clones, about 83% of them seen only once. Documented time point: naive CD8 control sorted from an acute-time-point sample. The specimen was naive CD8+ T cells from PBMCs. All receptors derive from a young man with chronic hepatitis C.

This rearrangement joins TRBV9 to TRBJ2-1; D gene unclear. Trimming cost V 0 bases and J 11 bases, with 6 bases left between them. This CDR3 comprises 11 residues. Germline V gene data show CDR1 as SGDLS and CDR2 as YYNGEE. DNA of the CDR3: TGTGCCAGCAGCGTAGGCCTACAGCAGTTCTTC. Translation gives CASSVGLQQFF.

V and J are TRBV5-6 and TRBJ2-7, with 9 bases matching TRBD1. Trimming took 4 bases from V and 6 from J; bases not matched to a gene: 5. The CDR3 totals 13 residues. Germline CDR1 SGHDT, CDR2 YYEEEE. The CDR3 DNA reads TGTGCCAGCAGCACGGGACAGGGTTTCGAGCAGTACTTC. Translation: CASSTGQGFEQYF.

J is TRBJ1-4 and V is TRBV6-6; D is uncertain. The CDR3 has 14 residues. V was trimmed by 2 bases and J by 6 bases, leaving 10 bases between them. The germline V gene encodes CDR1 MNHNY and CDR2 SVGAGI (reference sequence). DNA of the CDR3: TGTGCCAGCAGTTACCTGGGTCCTGATGAAAAACTGTTTTTT. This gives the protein CASSYLGPDEKLFF.

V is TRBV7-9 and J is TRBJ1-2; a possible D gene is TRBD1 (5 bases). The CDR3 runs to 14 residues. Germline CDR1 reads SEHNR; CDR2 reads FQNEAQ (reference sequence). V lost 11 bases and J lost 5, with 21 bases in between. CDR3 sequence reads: CAAGLGGDPYGYTF. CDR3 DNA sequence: TGTGCCGCCGGTTTGGGGGGAGACCCTTATGGCTACACCTTC.

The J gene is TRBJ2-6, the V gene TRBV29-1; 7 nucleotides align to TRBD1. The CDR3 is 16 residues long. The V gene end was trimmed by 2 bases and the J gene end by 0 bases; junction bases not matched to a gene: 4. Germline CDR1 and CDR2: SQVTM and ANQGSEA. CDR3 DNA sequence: TGCAGCGTTGAAACAGGGGTAATCTCTGGGGCCAACGTCCTGACTTTC. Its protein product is CSVETGVISGANVLTF.

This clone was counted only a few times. For the CDR3, the DNA is TGTGCCTGGAGCGTTCTTGGAGATACGCAGTATTTT. Encoded protein: CAWSVLGDTQYF. The chain employs TRBV30 and TRBJ2-3; D ambiguous. Between the trimmed V and J ends, which lost 3 bases and 5 bases, there was a span of 9 bases. This CDR3 has 12 residues. From germline, CDR1 is GTSNPN and CDR2 SVGIG (reference sequence).

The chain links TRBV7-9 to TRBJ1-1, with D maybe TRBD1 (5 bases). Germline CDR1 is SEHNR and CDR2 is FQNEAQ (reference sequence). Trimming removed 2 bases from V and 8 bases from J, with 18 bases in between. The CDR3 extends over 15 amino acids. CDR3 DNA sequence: TGTGCCAGCAGCTTAATCCAACTTGGGGAGGGGGAAGCTTTCTTT. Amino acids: CASSLIQLGEGEAFF. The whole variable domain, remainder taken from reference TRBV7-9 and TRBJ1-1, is DTGVSQNPRHKITKRGQNVTFRCDPISEHNRLYWYRQTLGQGPEFLTYFQNEAQLEKSRLLSDRFSAERPKGSFSTLEIQRTEQGDSAMYLCASSLIQLGEGEAFFGQGTRLTVV.

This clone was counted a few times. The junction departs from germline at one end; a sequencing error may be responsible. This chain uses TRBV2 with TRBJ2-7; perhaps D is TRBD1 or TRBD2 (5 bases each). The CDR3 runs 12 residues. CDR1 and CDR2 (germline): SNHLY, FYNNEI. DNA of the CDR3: TGTGCCAGCAGTGAGACCGGGACCGATTGCGGATTC. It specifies CASSETGTDCGF.

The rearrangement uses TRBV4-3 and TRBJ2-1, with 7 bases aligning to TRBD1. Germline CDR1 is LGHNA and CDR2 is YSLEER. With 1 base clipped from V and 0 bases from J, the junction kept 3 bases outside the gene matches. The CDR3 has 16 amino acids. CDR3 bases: TGCGCCAGCAGCCAAGGAGGGACAGTCTCCTACAATGAGCAGTTCTTC. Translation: CASSQGGTVSYNEQFF.

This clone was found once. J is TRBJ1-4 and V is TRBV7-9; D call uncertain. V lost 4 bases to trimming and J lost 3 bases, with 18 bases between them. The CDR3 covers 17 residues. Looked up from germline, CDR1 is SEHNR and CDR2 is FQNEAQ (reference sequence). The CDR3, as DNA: TGTGCCAGCAGCTATGGCGTTGAGGTGTCGGCTAATGAAAAACTGTTTTTT. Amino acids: CASSYGVEVSANEKLFF.

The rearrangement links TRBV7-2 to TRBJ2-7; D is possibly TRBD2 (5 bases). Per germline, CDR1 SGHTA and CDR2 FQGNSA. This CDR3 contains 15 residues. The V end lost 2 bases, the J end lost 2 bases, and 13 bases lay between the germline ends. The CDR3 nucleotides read TGTGCCAGCAGCTTAATTAGCGCCGTTACCTACGAGCAGTACTTC. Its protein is CASSLISAVTYEQYF.

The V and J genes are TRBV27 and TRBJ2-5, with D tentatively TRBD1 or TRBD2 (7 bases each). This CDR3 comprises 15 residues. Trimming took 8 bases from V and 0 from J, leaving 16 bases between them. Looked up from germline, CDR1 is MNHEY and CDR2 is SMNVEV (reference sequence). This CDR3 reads CASCRQGGYQETQYF. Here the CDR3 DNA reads TGTGCCAGCTGCAGACAGGGAGGGTACCAAGAGACCCAGTACTTC.

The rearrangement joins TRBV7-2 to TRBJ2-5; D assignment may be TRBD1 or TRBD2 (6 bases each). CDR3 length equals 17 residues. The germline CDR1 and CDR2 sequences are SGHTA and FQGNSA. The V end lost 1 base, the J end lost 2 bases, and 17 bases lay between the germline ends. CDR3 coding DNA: TGTGCCAGCAGCTTAGTAGGGGGGACACCGGCACAAGAGACCCAGTACTTC. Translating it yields CASSLVGGTPAQETQYF. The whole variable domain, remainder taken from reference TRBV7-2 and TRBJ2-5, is GAGVSQSPSNKVTEKGKDVELRCDPISGHTALYWYRQSLGQGLEFLIYFQGNSAPDKSGLPSDRFSAERTGGSVSTLTIQRTQQEDSAVYLCASSLVGGTPAQETQYFGPGTRLLVL.

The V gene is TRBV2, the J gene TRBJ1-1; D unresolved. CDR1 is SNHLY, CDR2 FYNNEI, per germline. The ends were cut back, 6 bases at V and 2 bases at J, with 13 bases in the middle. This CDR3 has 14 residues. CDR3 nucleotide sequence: TGTGCCAGCAGGAGGCTGGACGGAAACACTGAAGCTTTCTTT. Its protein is CASRRLDGNTEAFF.

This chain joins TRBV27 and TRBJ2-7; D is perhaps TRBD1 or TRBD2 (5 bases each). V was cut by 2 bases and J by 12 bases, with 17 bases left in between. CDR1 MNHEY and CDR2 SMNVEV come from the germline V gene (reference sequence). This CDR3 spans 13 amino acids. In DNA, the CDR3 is TGTGCCAGCAGTTTAGGTACTAGGGGTCGACGGTACTTC. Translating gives CASSLGTRGRRYF.

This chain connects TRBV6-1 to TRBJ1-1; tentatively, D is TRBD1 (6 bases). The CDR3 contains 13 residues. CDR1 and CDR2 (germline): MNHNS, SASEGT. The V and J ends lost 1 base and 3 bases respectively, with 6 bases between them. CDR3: CASSEGGHTEAFF. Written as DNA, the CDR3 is TGTGCCAGCAGTGAAGGGGGGCACACTGAAGCTTTCTTT.

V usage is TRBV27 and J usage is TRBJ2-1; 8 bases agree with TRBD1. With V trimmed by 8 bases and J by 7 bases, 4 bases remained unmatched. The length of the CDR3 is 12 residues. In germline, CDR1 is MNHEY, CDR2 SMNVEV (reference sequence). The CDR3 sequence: CASGTGGNEQFF. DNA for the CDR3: TGTGCCAGCGGCACAGGGGGAAATGAGCAGTTCTTC.

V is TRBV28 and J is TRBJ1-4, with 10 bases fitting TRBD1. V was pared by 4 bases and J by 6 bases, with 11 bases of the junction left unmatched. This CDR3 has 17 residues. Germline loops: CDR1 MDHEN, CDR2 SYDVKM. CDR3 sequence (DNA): TGTGCCAGCAGTTCAGACAGGGGGCTTTCGGTAGATGAAAAACTGTTTTTT. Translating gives CASSSDRGLSVDEKLFF.

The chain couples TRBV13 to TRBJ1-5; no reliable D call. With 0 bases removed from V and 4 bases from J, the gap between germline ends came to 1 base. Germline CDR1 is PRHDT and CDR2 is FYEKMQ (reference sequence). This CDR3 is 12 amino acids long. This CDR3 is CASSLGNQPQHF. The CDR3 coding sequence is TGTGCCAGCAGCTTAGGTAATCAGCCCCAGCATTTT.